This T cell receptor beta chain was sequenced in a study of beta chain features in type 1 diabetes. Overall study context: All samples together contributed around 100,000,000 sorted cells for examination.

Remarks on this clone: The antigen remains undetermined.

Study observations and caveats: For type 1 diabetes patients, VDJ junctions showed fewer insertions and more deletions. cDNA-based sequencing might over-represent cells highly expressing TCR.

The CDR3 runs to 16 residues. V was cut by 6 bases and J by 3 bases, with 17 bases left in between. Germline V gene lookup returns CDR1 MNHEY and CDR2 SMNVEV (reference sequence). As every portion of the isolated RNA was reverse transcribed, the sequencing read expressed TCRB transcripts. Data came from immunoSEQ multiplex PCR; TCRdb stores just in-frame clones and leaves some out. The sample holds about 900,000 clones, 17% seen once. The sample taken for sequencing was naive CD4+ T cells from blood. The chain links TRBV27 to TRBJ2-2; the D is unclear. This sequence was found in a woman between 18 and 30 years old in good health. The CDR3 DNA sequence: TGTGCCAGCAGCTCGATGACTCGACGGTACACCGGGGAGCTGTTTTTT. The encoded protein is CASSSMTRRYTGELFF.